Following are 7 T cell receptor beta chains from one sample sequenced in a study of cytomegalovirus exposure and HLA in healthy donors. The PCR used 60 Vbeta and 13 Jbeta primers. TCRdb keeps only in-frame clones here, not all; method: immunoSEQ multiplex PCR. The table lists some 180,000 clones, about 80% of them singletons, with about 1.9% in the top ten. Sequencing was done on a sample of PBMCs. The receptors stem from a woman aged 25 to 39 in good health and CMV-seronegative.

The J gene is TRBJ2-7, the V gene TRBV7-9, with D possibly being TRBD1 (6 bases). Germline V gene lookup returns CDR1 SEHNR and CDR2 FQNEAQ (reference sequence). The CDR3 runs to 13 residues. Trimming pared 5 bases from V and 3 bases from J, leaving 11 bases between. CDR3 in amino acids: CASSGRGGYEQYF. The DNA of the CDR3 is TGTGCCAGCAGCGGCAGGGGTGGCTACGAGCAGTACTTC.

This clone was seen once. This chain joins TRBV7-2 and TRBJ2-3, with TRBD2 matching over 9 bases. Unmatched junction bases numbered 4, after V lost 2 bases and J lost 4 bases. Germline-derived CDR1 and CDR2 are SGHTA and FQGNSA. The length of the CDR3 is 15 residues. CDR3 protein: CASSLKRGVADTQYF. The CDR3 coding sequence is TGTGCCAGCAGCTTAAAGCGGGGGGTGGCAGATACGCAGTATTTT.

The chain recombines TRBV30 with TRBJ1-6, with 9 bases fitting TRBD1. The CDR3 covers 16 residues. V was clipped by 3 bases and J by 7 bases; unmatched bases: 10. Germline CDR1 and CDR2: GTSNPN and SVGIG (reference sequence). For the CDR3, the DNA is TGTGCCTGGAGCCGAAACAGGGGGCGCGTAAATTCACCCCTCCACTTT. Translation: CAWSRNRGRVNSPLHF.

This clone showed up just a few times. The chain carries TRBV14 and TRBJ1-1, with a possible D match to TRBD1 (6 bases). The germline V gene has CDR1 SGHDN and CDR2 FVKESK. The CDR3 length is 17 residues. V gave up 5 bases and J gave up 4 bases, with 23 bases separating them. CDR3 amino acids: CASSSLQGDPHRTEAFF. In nucleotides, the CDR3 is TGTGCCAGCAGCTCCTTACAGGGTGACCCACACCGCACTGAAGCTTTCTTT.

The CDR3 sequence is CASSYTAGGSYEQYF. The CDR3, as DNA: TGTGCCAGCAGTTACACAGCAGGGGGCTCCTACGAGCAGTACTTC. The chain carries TRBV6-5 and TRBJ2-7, with 7 bases that match TRBD1. Trimming took 2 bases from V and 0 from J; bases not matched to a gene: 4. The CDR3 contains 15 residues. From germline, CDR1 is MNHEY and CDR2 SVGAGI.

This clone was detected a few times. The genes are TRBV30 and TRBJ2-5, with 11 bases matching TRBD2. The CDR3 loop spans 14 amino acids. V shed 5 bases, J shed 5 bases, and the junction held 7 bases outside the gene matches. Germline values: CDR1 GTSNPN, CDR2 SVGIG (reference sequence). CDR3 protein: CAWRIAGGRETQYF. CDR3 nucleotides: TGTGCCTGGCGAATAGCGGGGGGGCGGGAGACCCAGTACTTC.

The chain employs TRBV7-6 and TRBJ2-3; TRBD2 matches at 7 bases. Per the germline V gene, CDR1 is SGHVS and CDR2 is FNYEAQ. V trimming: 7 bases; J trimming: 1 base; junction bases outside the gene matches: 8. CDR3 size: 15 residues. The DNA of the CDR3 is TGTGCCAGCACCTACGGGGCGGGAGGCACAGATACGCAGTATTTT. Protein sequence: CASTYGAGGTDTQYF.